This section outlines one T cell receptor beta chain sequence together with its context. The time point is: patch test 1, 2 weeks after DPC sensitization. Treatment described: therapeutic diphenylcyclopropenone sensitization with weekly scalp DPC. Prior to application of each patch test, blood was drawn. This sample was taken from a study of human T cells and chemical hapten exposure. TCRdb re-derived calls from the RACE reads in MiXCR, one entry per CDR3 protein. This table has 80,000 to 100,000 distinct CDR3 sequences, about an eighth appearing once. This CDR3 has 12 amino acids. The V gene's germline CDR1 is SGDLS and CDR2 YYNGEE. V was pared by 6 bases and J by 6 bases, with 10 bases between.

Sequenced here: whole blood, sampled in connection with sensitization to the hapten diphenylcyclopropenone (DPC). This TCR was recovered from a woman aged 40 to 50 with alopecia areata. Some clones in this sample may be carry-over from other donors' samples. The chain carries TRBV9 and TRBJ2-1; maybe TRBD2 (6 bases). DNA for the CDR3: TGTGCCAGCACCGGGACTCGCAATGAGCAGTTCTTC. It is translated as CASTGTRNEQFF.